The present T cell receptor beta chain was sequenced within a study of vaccination effects on CD4 cells after COVID-19. At the level of the study: Samples taken from a few convalescent patients early and late after vaccination were obtained. With around 10 ug/ml peptides and roughly 9.3 IU/ml IL-2, a few million PBMC per well were cultured.

Concerning this clone: Antigen specificity is unknown.

The repertoire was sequenced with immunoSEQ multiplex PCR; TCRdb's copy has only in-frame clones and lacks some. Here the sample spans tens of thousands of clones, nearly 75% being singletons. It was after approximately 11 days of culture that CD4+ T cells were isolated. Their SARS-CoV-2 infection, verified by PCR, occurred between March and December 2020. Vaccination of participants consisted of two doses of either the BNT162b2 or mRNA-1273 vaccine. Half of the medium was exchanged for IL-2 medium on both days 3 and 7. Whole-study findings and limits: The study enrolled few convalescent patients and sampled no early post-infection timepoints.

The trim removed 0 bases at V and 4 bases at J, leaving 4 bases unmatched. The CDR3 extends over 15 amino acids. Germline assignment: CDR1 SGHNT and CDR2 YYREEE (reference sequence). The sample was CD4+ T cells from PBMCs cultured without peptide, taken after COVID-19 vaccination. This chain joins TRBV5-4 and TRBJ2-5, with 9 nucleotides matching TRBD2. This clonotype was obtained from a human donor who had a prior SARS-CoV-2 infection. The CDR3 sequence is CASSLASGRLETQYF. The CDR3 coding sequence is TGTGCCAGCAGCTTGGCCAGCGGGAGGCTAGAGACCCAGTACTTC. Looking up the rest from reference TRBV5-4 and TRBJ2-5 gives the full variable domain: ETGVTQSPTHLIKTRGQQVTLRCSSQSGHNTVSWYQQALGQGPQFIFQYYREEENGRGNFPPRFSGLQFPNYSSELNVNALELDDSALYLCASSLASGRLETQYFGPGTRLLVL.